The present entry profiles one TCR beta chain with its context. What it binds is not known. Before DNA extraction, roughly 0.85-10 million cryopreserved PBMC were held in the samples. The CDR3 has 16 residues. Germline V lookup: CDR1 LNHDA, CDR2 SQIVND (reference sequence). Trimming pared 5 bases from V and 4 bases from J, leaving 18 bases between. Version v3.0 of the immunoSEQ assay ran at survey level. The assay was immunoSEQ multiplex PCR, and TCRdb's table has in-frame clones only and misses some. The repertoire holds 23,000 or so clones, roughly four fifths seen once, with 23% in the top ten. The sample belongs to a study of long-term antiretroviral therapy in people with HIV. Notes on the study in general: Diversity measured after ART increased yet remained under transplant donor controls.

The sequences come from unsorted PBMCs, collected 0.4 years after starting antiretroviral therapy. This receptor was obtained from a man aged 50-60 years with HIV. The genes are TRBV19 and TRBJ2-1; possible D gene TRBD1, 5 bases. The CDR3 sequence: CASSLMGRMGYNEQFF. CDR3 bases: TGTGCCAGTAGTTTAATGGGGCGGATGGGGTACAATGAGCAGTTCTTC.